Each of the 13 T cell receptor beta chains below was sequenced from the same sample in a study of shared clonotypes between healthy human individuals. Libraries were prepared by immunoSEQ multiplex PCR; TCRdb keeps only in-frame clonotypes and omits some of them. Among some 2.4 million clones listed, 80% to 95% were seen once. Input material: naive CD4+ T cells from PBMCs. Subset reported: CD45RA+ positively selected. The origin of the receptors is a man between 18 and 35 years old in good health. Some clones in this sample may be carry-over from other donors' samples.

V and J are TRBV7-9 and TRBJ1-1; the D is unclear. Trimming left V 10 bases short and J 1 base short, with 13 bases between. Germline V gives CDR1 SEHNR, CDR2 FQNEAQ (reference sequence). This CDR3 contains 13 residues. Here the CDR3 reads CATRRQPNTEAFF. The DNA for the CDR3 is TGTGCCACCAGAAGGCAGCCGAACACTGAAGCTTTCTTT.

A remark on this clone: Other DNA variants within this sample encode the same CDR3. The chain couples TRBV5-1 to TRBJ2-7; TRBD1 or TRBD2 may be the D gene (6 bases each). Germline V CDR1 and CDR2: SGHRS, YFSETQ. The CDR3 runs 14 residues. V was clipped by 3 bases and J by 2 bases, with 12 bases between them. DNA for the CDR3: TGCGCCAGCAGCTGGGCGGGACAAACCTACGAGCAGTACTTC. Its translation is CASSWAGQTYEQYF.

This chain links TRBV7-9 with TRBJ2-4; 7 nucleotides match TRBD2. Germline V CDR1 and CDR2: SEHNR, FQNEAQ (reference sequence). J was trimmed by 0 bases and V by 4 bases; bases with no gene match: 6. This CDR3 contains 16 residues. CDR3 region: CASSYGTTLAKNIQYF. CDR3 in DNA: TGTGCCAGCAGCTACGGGACTACCTTAGCCAAAAACATTCAGTACTTC.

CDR3 loop: CAIRVGQGGNEQFF. CDR3 DNA sequence: TGTGCCATCAGAGTGGGACAGGGTGGGAATGAGCAGTTCTTC. The chain carries TRBV10-3 and TRBJ2-1, with 9 bases lining up with TRBD1. Germline CDR1 is ENHRY and CDR2 is SYGVKD. This CDR3 comprises 14 residues. Germline trimming cut 6 bases from V and 7 bases from J; bases unmatched to any gene: 7.

As concerns this clone: It is unclear where the CDR3 begins or ends on the DNA, so no DNA is shown, and the CDR3 is as TCRdb lists it. The J gene is TRBJ1-1, the V gene TRBV18; the DNA was not compared with TRBD1, the D call given in the table. Germline values: CDR1 KGHSH, CDR2 LQKENI. Including both end residues, the CDR3 is 19 amino acids long. The CDR3: CASSPRGFGPGGLNTEAFF.

This clone was picked up one time. CDR3 bases: TGTGCCCTGGGACAAAATAGCAATCAGCCCCAGCATTTT. Translation gives CALGQNSNQPQHF. The genes are TRBV28 and TRBJ1-5; D might be TRBD1 (6 bases). Trimming left V 11 bases short and J 0 bases short, with 11 bases between. CDR1 is MDHEN and CDR2 is SYDVKM in the germline V gene. The CDR3 sequence is 13 residues long.

This clone has more than one count but fewer than ten. Distinct nucleotide sequences in the sample also encode this CDR3. V and J are TRBV2 and TRBJ1-1; no reliable D call. Germline V CDR1 and CDR2: SNHLY, FYNNEI. The CDR3 spans 13 residues. V lost 6 bases and J 0 bases, leaving 8 bases between the germline ends. CDR3: CASRQEMNTEAFF. The CDR3 coding sequence is TGTGCCAGCAGGCAGGAGATGAACACTGAAGCTTTCTTT.

The rearrangement uses TRBV15 and TRBJ2-1; maybe TRBD2 (5 bases). CDR3 length equals 13 residues. Trimming removed 0 bases at V and 10 bases at J, with 10 bases between. From germline, CDR1 is LNHNV and CDR2 YYDKDF (reference sequence). CDR3 amino acids: CATSRDGTGEQFF. The CDR3 DNA reads as TGTGCCACCAGCAGAGATGGCACGGGGGAGCAGTTCTTC. Looking up the rest from reference TRBV15 and TRBJ2-1 gives the full variable domain: DAMVIQNPRYQVTQFGKPVTLSCSQTLNHNVMYWYQQKSSQAPKLLFHYYDKDFNNEADTPDNFQSRRPNTSFCFLDIRSPGLGDTAMYLCATSRDGTGEQFFGPGTRLTVL.

This chain links TRBV7-8 with TRBJ2-1, with 7 bases matching TRBD1. The CDR3 contains 14 residues. The V and J ends lost 3 bases and 3 bases, in that order; junction bases with no gene match: 2. CDR1 is SGHVS, CDR2 FQNEAQ, per germline. DNA for the CDR3: TGTGCCAGCAGCTTCCGGGACAGCTACAATGAGCAGTTCTTC. Amino acid sequence: CASSFRDSYNEQFF.

V is TRBV10-3 and J is TRBJ1-3, with 7 bases lining up with TRBD1. CDR1 and CDR2 from the germline V gene are ENHRY and SYGVKD. The CDR3 length is 17 residues. V trimming: 5 bases; J trimming: 2 bases; junction bases outside the gene matches: 12. CDR3: CAISRMIGQGAGNTIYF. The DNA for the CDR3 is TGTGCCATCAGTCGGATGATTGGTCAGGGGGCTGGAAACACCATATATTTT.

The gene calls are TRBV28 and TRBJ2-5; D is possibly TRBD2 (5 bases). The V end lost 8 bases, the J end lost 2 bases, and 21 bases lay between the germline ends. The CDR3 totals 16 residues. The germline CDR1 and CDR2 sequences are MDHEN and SYDVKM. This CDR3 reads CASDKRVGRRQETQYF. CDR3 in DNA: TGTGCCAGCGACAAGAGGGTGGGCAGGAGACAAGAGACCCAGTACTTC.

The J gene is TRBJ2-7, the V gene TRBV28; maybe TRBD2 (6 bases). Germline CDR1 reads MDHEN; CDR2 reads SYDVKM. Trimming took 6 bases from V and 0 from J, leaving 15 bases between them. The CDR3 sequence is 15 residues long. The CDR3 spells CASRSYSGYSYEQYF. Here the CDR3 DNA reads TGTGCCAGCAGGTCATATAGCGGATACTCCTACGAGCAGTACTTC. Based on the CDR3 plus reference TRBV28 and TRBJ2-7, the full variable domain is DVKVTQSSRYLVKRTGEKVFLECVQDMDHENMFWYRQDPGLGLRLIYFSYDVKMKEKGDIPEGYSVSREKKERFSLILESASTNQTSMYLCASRSYSGYSYEQYFGPGTRLTVT.

The genes are TRBV11-2 and TRBJ2-3, with TRBD2 as a possible D gene (5 bases). Germline-derived CDR1 and CDR2 are SGHAT and FQNNGV. V was cut by 2 bases and J by 5 bases, with 11 bases left in between. The CDR3 covers 14 residues. CDR3 residues: CASSLSPRGDTQYF. The CDR3 DNA reads as TGTGCCAGCAGCTTAAGCCCACGGGGAGATACGCAGTATTTT.